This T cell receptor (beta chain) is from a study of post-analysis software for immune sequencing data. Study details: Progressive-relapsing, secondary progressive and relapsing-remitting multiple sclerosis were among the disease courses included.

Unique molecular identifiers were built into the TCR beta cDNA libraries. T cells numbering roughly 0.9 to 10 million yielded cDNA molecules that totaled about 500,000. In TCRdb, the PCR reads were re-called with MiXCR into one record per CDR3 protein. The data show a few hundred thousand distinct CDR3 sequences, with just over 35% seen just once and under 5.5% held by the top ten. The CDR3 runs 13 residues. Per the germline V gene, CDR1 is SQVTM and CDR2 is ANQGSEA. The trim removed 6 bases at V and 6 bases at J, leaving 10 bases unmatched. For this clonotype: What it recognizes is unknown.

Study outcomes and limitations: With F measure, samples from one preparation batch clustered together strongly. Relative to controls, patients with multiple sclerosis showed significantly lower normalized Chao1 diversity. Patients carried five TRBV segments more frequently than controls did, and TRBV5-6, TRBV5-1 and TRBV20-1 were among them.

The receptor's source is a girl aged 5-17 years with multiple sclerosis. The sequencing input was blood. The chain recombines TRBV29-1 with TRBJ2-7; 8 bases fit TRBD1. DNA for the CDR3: TGCAGCGTGGCCATGCAGGGGGCTGGCGAGCAGTACTTC. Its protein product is CSVAMQGAGEQYF.